This TCR beta chain was sequenced in a study of blood T cell repertoires in COVID-19. Study as a whole: Material from acute and convalescent COVID-19 was sourced from the United States, Italy and Spain.

Source study methods: Nucleated cell counts were estimated from reference gene primer amplification. Here immunoSEQ multiplex PCR was the method, and the copy in TCRdb shows in-frame clones only, minus some. For V, J and clone size, that table is used; D and trimming come from the DNA. The data contain about 42,000 clones, 65% to 80% of them singletons. The CDR3 loop spans 13 amino acids. V lost 5 bases and J 5 bases, leaving 13 bases between the germline ends. Germline CDR1 and CDR2: SGHTA and FQGTGA. The sequence came from a man of 80 years or more with acute or convalescent COVID-19. V and J are TRBV7-3 and TRBJ2-7, with a tentative D call TRBD2 (5 bases). The sample was peripheral blood. The CDR3 region has the DNA TGTGCCAGCAGCCTGGACTTCCCTGACGAGCAGTACTTC. This sequence encodes CASSLDFPDEQYF.